Below are 18 T cell receptor beta chains sequenced from a single sample in a study of Graves' ophthalmopathy and Graves' hyperthyroidism. RNA transcripts were the source from which TCR beta CDR3 regions were amplified. Second-round multiplex PCR followed a first-round RT-PCR using HTBI primers. MiXCR was run by TCRdb on the multiplex PCR reads, yielding one entry per CDR3 protein. The sample lists more than 1,000,000 distinct CDR3 sequences; 36% were seen once. The material sequenced was peripheral blood or thyroid tissue (not recorded which). Source of these receptors: an adult man with Graves' hyperthyroidism.

The rearrangement uses TRBV6-5 and TRBJ2-7; TRBD2 agrees at 10 bases. The CDR3 has 15 residues. The V gene's germline CDR1 is MNHEY and CDR2 SVGAGI. With 7 bases clipped from V and 3 bases from J, the junction kept 9 bases outside the gene matches. The CDR3 DNA follows: TGTGCCAGCACCCAAGAACTAGCGGGACTCTACGAGCAGTACTTC. Its protein product is CASTQELAGLYEQYF.

J is TRBJ2-7 and V is TRBV5-8; D not resolved. Trimming stripped 0 bases from V and 5 bases from J, with 9 bases between. Per germline, CDR1 SGHTS and CDR2 YDEGEE. The CDR3 is 13 amino acids. CDR3 DNA sequence: TGTGCCAGCAGCTTGGTTTCGGGTGACGAGCAGTACTTC. Translating gives CASSLVSGDEQYF.

The chain carries TRBV9 and TRBJ1-2; TRBD1 matches at 9 bases. The CDR3 sequence is 15 residues long. V was pared by 3 bases and J by 2 bases, with 5 bases of the junction left unmatched. Looked up from germline, CDR1 is SGDLS and CDR2 is YYNGEE. The CDR3 region is CASSAHGTGNYGYTF. In DNA, the CDR3 is TGTGCCAGCAGCGCCCACGGGACAGGGAACTATGGCTACACCTTC.

The V call is TRBV5-8, the J call TRBJ2-5; 12 nucleotides line up with TRBD2. V lost 0 bases, J lost 4 bases, and 1 base stayed unmatched. The CDR3 runs 15 residues. CDR1 and CDR2 from the germline V gene are SGHTS and YDEGEE. In nucleotides, the CDR3 is TGTGCCAGCAGCTTGGAACTAGCGGGAGGAGAGACCCAGTACTTC. Translated: CASSLELAGGETQYF.

In this sample, this clonotype turned up many times. The chain couples TRBV15 to TRBJ1-5; 9 bases align to TRBD1. Germline CDR1 and CDR2: LNHNV and YYDKDF (reference sequence). The junction had 5 bases not matched to a gene; V was cut back by 8 bases and J by 0 bases. The CDR3 extends over 15 amino acids. CDR3 DNA: TGTGCCACCCGGGACAGGGCGTATAGCAATCAGCCCCAGCATTTT. The encoded protein is CATRDRAYSNQPQHF.

Only a few counts were recorded for this clonotype. J is TRBJ2-7 and V is TRBV27, with 8 nucleotides matching TRBD1. The CDR3 has 14 residues. Germline trimming cut 6 bases from V and 3 bases from J; bases unmatched to any gene: 7. The germline V gene encodes CDR1 MNHEY and CDR2 SMNVEV (reference sequence). The CDR3 bases are TGTGCCAGCAGACGGACAGGGAATAACTACGAGCAGTACTTC. Its protein is CASRRTGNNYEQYF.

Regarding this clonotype: Possible read error: a much larger clone is one base away. The chain links TRBV14 to TRBJ1-2; no clear D gene. The V and J ends lost 4 bases and 12 bases respectively, with 12 bases between them. From germline, CDR1 is SGHDN and CDR2 FVKESK. The CDR3 is made up of 11 amino acids. The CDR3 spells CASSPGTVHTF. The CDR3, as DNA: TGTGCCAGCAGCCCAGGCACAGTGCACACCTTC.

This clonotype was detected ten times or more. V usage is TRBV25-1 and J usage is TRBJ1-3; no clear D. The V end was cut by 0 bases, the J end by 0 bases, with 9 bases between. Germline V gene lookup returns CDR1 MGHDK and CDR2 SYGVNS. The CDR3 has 16 residues. CDR3: CASSEYGGNSGNTIYF. CDR3 DNA sequence: TGTGCCAGCAGTGAATATGGAGGGAACTCTGGAAACACCATATATTTT.

This chain links TRBV6-2 or TRBV6-3 with TRBJ1-1; D gene unclear. CDR3 size: 15 residues. Trimming took 0 bases from V and 6 from J, leaving 14 bases between them. The germline V gene has CDR1 MNHEY and CDR2 SVGEGT. DNA for the CDR3: TGTGCCAGCAGTTACTCGTGGCGGGTAGGAGCTGAAGCTTTCTTT. This sequence encodes CASSYSWRVGAEAFF.

The V gene is TRBV4-1, the J gene TRBJ2-7, with D possibly being TRBD1 (5 bases). The CDR3 consists of 16 residues. Germline V lookup: CDR1 MGHRA, CDR2 YSYEKL. V was trimmed by 1 base and J by 0 bases, leaving 13 bases between them. CDR3 residues: CASSQVFTGSSYEQYF. In DNA, the CDR3 is TGCGCCAGCAGCCAAGTTTTTACAGGATCCTCCTACGAGCAGTACTTC.

The chain is built from TRBV7-3 and TRBJ2-7; 7 bases agree with TRBD2. CDR1 and CDR2 (germline): SGHTA, FQGTGA. The CDR3 runs 14 residues. V was clipped by 4 bases and J by 2 bases; unmatched bases: 5. The CDR3, as DNA: TGTGCCAGCAGCTCTAGCGGAAGCACCTACGAGCAGTACTTC. Protein sequence: CASSSSGSTYEQYF.

The table lists this clonotype with many counts. This rearrangement joins TRBV7-9 to TRBJ2-5, with 8 nucleotides matching TRBD1. Germline CDR1 and CDR2: SEHNR and FQNEAQ (reference sequence). CDR3 length: 15 residues. V dropped 0 bases and J dropped 5; count of bases not matched to a gene: 5. DNA of the CDR3: TGTGCCAGCAGCTTAGCGCCCAGGGGGCTCGAGACCCAGTACTTC. Its translation is CASSLAPRGLETQYF.

This clonotype was detected only a few times. Since a much larger clone is just one base distant, this may be a read error. The rearrangement joins TRBV7-2 to TRBJ2-5; no clear D. Trimming pared 1 base from V and 7 bases from J, leaving 7 bases between. CDR1 is SGHTA, CDR2 FQGNSA, per germline. The CDR3 is 12 residues long. The CDR3 loop is CASSLDDLTQYF. CDR3 nucleotides: TGTGCCAGCAGCTTAGATGACTTGACCCAGTACTTC.

This clonotype was counted ten times or more. V and J are TRBV5-1 and TRBJ1-6; TRBD1 is a possible D gene (6 bases). There are 15 residues in the CDR3. V was trimmed by 7 bases and J by 5 bases, leaving 16 bases between them. Germline lookup yields CDR1 SGHRS and CDR2 YFSETQ. The CDR3 loop is CASRPRQAHNSPLHF. The CDR3 region has the DNA TGCGCCAGCCGACCTCGACAGGCCCATAATTCACCCCTCCACTTT.

Of note for this clonotype: A much larger clone sits a single nucleotide away, making a read error possible. The chain uses TRBV9 and TRBJ1-2; TRBD1 matches 9 bases. V gave up 9 bases and J gave up 6 bases; unmatched junction bases: 9. This CDR3 is built from 13 residues. CDR1 SGDLS and CDR2 YYNGEE come from the germline V gene. This CDR3 reads CANRRTGGNGYTF. As DNA, the CDR3 is TGTGCCAACAGGAGAACAGGGGGCAATGGCTACACCTTC.

As regards this clonotype: Just one base apart from a much larger clone, this may be a read error. This chain links TRBV9 with TRBJ1-4; D is unclear. Trimming shortened V by 3 bases and J by 0 bases, and 9 bases separated the two germline ends. Per the germline V gene, CDR1 is SGDLS and CDR2 is YYNGEE. The CDR3 consists of 15 residues. The CDR3 loop is CASSAREATNEKLFF. For the CDR3, the DNA is TGTGCCAGCAGCGCAAGGGAAGCAACTAATGAAAAACTGTTTTTT.

Regarding this clonotype: This may arise from a read error, as a much more abundant clone is one base away. V and J are TRBV25-1 and TRBJ1-1, with D unresolved. The germline V gene has CDR1 MGHDK and CDR2 SYGVNS. The CDR3 is made up of 15 amino acids. Trimming cost V 8 bases and J 0 bases, with 16 bases left between them. The CDR3 spells CASGPRPGMNTEAFF. The CDR3 nucleotides read TGTGCCAGCGGACCCCGGCCGGGAATGAACACTGAAGCTTTCTTT.

This clonotype was observed at least ten times. The chain carries TRBV6-5 and TRBJ1-2; D is ambiguous. The CDR3 extends over 10 amino acids. V was clipped by 6 bases and J by 8 bases, with 7 bases between them. CDR1 and CDR2 (germline): MNHEY, SVGAGI. For the CDR3, the DNA is TGTGCCAGCAGGGCGGACGGCTACACCTTC. As protein: CASRADGYTF.